This T cell receptor beta chain appears in the sequencing data of a study of blood T cell repertoires in COVID-19. Turning to the study itself: Samples came from the United States, Italy and Spain, spanning acute and convalescent COVID-19. Sources were T cells, B-cell-depleted T cells, or PBMCs; the material itself was cDNA or gDNA.

Germline V CDR1 and CDR2: SGHVS, FQNEAQ. The CDR3 has 15 amino acids. V lost 5 bases and J 2 bases, leaving 15 bases between the germline ends. As handled by the study authors: It was from reference gene primer amplification that nucleated cell counts were estimated. This table comes from immunoSEQ multiplex PCR, and its TCRdb copy is limited to in-frame clones, with some not included. The V and J calls and clone size come from that table; D and trimming were worked out from the DNA. The sample has over 30,000 clones, roughly four fifths seen once. The TCR originated in an elderly man with active or convalescent COVID-19. The V call is TRBV7-8, the J call TRBJ2-5, with D maybe TRBD2 (6 bases). Material: peripheral blood. CDR3 DNA: TGTGCCAGCAGCCCATTCGGGACTCCTCAAGAGACCCAGTACTTC. Encoded protein: CASSPFGTPQETQYF. Using reference TRBV7-8 and TRBJ2-5 for the parts outside the CDR3, the full variable domain is GAGVSQSPRYKVAKRGQDVALRCDPISGHVSLFWYQQALGQGPEFLTYFQNEAQLDKSGLPSDRFFAERPEGSVSTLKIQRTQQEDSAVYLCASSPFGTPQETQYFGPGTRLLVL.